The 10 T cell receptor beta chains below were found in one sample sequenced in a study of memory CD4+ T cells and cytomegalovirus serostatus. Single viable CD3+CD4+CD8-CD45RO+ cells were sorted as the memory CD4+ T cells. Libraries were prepared by immunoSEQ multiplex PCR; TCRdb keeps only in-frame clonotypes and omits some of them. The sample shows some 40,000 clones, roughly 78% of them seen only once. The sample consisted of memory CD4+ T cells from blood. These receptors were obtained from an adult in good health and CMV-seropositive.

This clone has just a few counts. The chain is built from TRBV4-3 and TRBJ2-1, with a weak D call TRBD2 (5 bases). CDR3 length: 15 amino acids. V gave up 0 bases and J gave up 4 bases, with 10 bases separating them. From germline, CDR1 is LGHNA and CDR2 YSLEER. The CDR3 region has the DNA TGCGCCAGCAGCCAAGATTGGACGGGGTACAATGAGCAGTTCTTC. It codes for CASSQDWTGYNEQFF.

J is TRBJ2-5 and V is TRBV7-2, with D tentatively TRBD2 (6 bases). CDR3 length: 15 amino acids. Germline assignment: CDR1 SGHTA and CDR2 FQGNSA. The V end lost 3 bases, the J end lost 3 bases, and 14 bases lay between the germline ends. CDR3 in amino acids: CASSFGGTGEETQYF. CDR3 bases: TGTGCCAGCAGCTTCGGGGGAACAGGCGAAGAGACCCAGTACTTC.

Comments on this clone: One end of the junction varies from germline; a read error may be responsible. V is TRBV15 and J is TRBJ1-1; TRBD1 is a possible D gene (5 bases). The CDR3 length is 15 residues. The germline V gene has CDR1 LNHNV and CDR2 YYDKDF (reference sequence). The CDR3 coding sequence is TGTGCCACCGGCAGACAAGCCAGGGCGAACACTGAAGCTTTCTTT. Protein sequence: CATGRQARANTEAFF.

The chain employs TRBV27 and TRBJ2-1; 7 bases line up with TRBD2. This CDR3 has 16 residues. Trimming took 7 bases from V and 5 from J; bases not matched to a gene: 14. Germline V gene lookup returns CDR1 MNHEY and CDR2 SMNVEV (reference sequence). This CDR3 reads CASTPFLVGGNNEQFF. The CDR3, as DNA: TGTGCCAGCACCCCCTTTTTGGTGGGGGGGAACAATGAGCAGTTCTTC.

This clone was counted between two and nine times. The V call is TRBV6-6, the J call TRBJ1-5, with D unresolved. The germline gives CDR1 MNHNY, CDR2 SVGAGI (reference sequence). V was clipped by 0 bases and J by 4 bases, with 10 bases between them. The length of the CDR3 is 15 residues. CDR3 DNA: TGTGCCAGCAGTTACTCCTCGGGAAGGAATCAGCCCCAGCATTTT. Amino acids: CASSYSSGRNQPQHF.

The rearrangement joins TRBV7-2 to TRBJ1-2; TRBD1 might be the D (6 bases). Germline CDR1 is SGHTA and CDR2 is FQGNSA. V was shortened by 0 bases and J by 7 bases, with 12 bases between the two germline ends. The length of the CDR3 is 14 residues. In DNA, the CDR3 is TGTGCCAGCAGCTTAGCAATGGGGGCAATTGGCTACACCTTC. Its translation: CASSLAMGAIGYTF.

This clone appeared once. The chain recombines TRBV7-2 with TRBJ2-3; D gene unclear. The germline gives CDR1 SGHTA, CDR2 FQGNSA. Trimming removed 3 bases from V and 12 bases from J, with 10 bases in between. This CDR3 contains 11 residues. DNA of the CDR3: TGTGCCAGCAGCTTTCGCGAAAATCAGTATTTT. Its translation: CASSFRENQYF.

CDR3: CASSYAGGSHEQFF. DNA of the CDR3: TGTGCCAGCAGTTACGCGGGAGGATCCCATGAGCAGTTCTTC. The rearrangement joins TRBV6-5 to TRBJ2-1; 8 nucleotides align to TRBD2. The germline CDR1 and CDR2 sequences are MNHEY and SVGAGI. V lost 2 bases and J lost 8; bases outside the gene matches: 5. The CDR3 extends over 14 amino acids.

The chain employs TRBV18 and TRBJ1-1; D is undetermined. CDR3 length: 13 residues. Germline V lookup: CDR1 KGHSH, CDR2 LQKENI. The V gene lost 8 bases and the J gene lost 0 bases, with 10 bases spanning the gap. In DNA, the CDR3 is TGTGCCAGCACAGCTACAATGAACACTGAAGCTTTCTTT. This codes for CASTATMNTEAFF.

The chain links TRBV7-2 to TRBJ2-4; 7 positions agree with TRBD2. The V gene end was trimmed by 4 bases and the J gene end by 0 bases; junction bases not matched to a gene: 12. The CDR3 is 18 amino acids. The germline CDR1 and CDR2 sequences are SGHTA and FQGNSA. CDR3 residues: CASSWGGRAALAKNIQYF. The CDR3 DNA sequence: TGTGCCAGCAGCTGGGGGGGAAGGGCCGCCTTAGCCAAAAACATTCAGTACTTC.